Presented here are 20 T cell receptor beta chains from one specimen sequenced in a study of read filtering for tumor transcriptome and immune sequencing. This library used 300 to 500 ng RNA and molecular barcoded adaptors spanning alpha/delta and beta/gamma chains. TCRdb processed the reads anew with MiXCR; each CDR3 protein has one entry. The sample has about 54,000 distinct CDR3 sequences, over 9% seen once. Sequencing used a population of CD138-negative cells sorted from bone marrow. These receptors originate from a donor at least 40 years old with multiple myeloma.

With respect to this clonotype: This may arise from a read error, as a much more abundant clone is one base away. This chain joins TRBV7-9 and TRBJ1-2; D remains ambiguous. Germline values: CDR1 SEHNR, CDR2 FQNEAQ (reference sequence). The CDR3 is 12 residues long. The CDR3 reads CASSLSTAGYAF. In nucleotides, the CDR3 is TGTGCCAGCAGCTTATCAACGGCCGGCTACGCCTTC.

The table lists this clonotype with many counts. The chain links TRBV15 to TRBJ2-7; the D gene is possibly TRBD1 (6 bases). V shed 5 bases and J shed 10 bases, with 18 bases lying between them. CDR3 size: 13 residues. CDR1 and CDR2 (germline): LNHNV, YYDKDF (reference sequence). CDR3 loop: CATSFPDRPNQYF. CDR3 bases: TGTGCCACCAGCTTTCCTGACAGGCCAAATCAGTACTTC.

This clonotype was found a few times. This could be a read error, since a much larger clone is one nucleotide away. V usage is TRBV20-1 and J usage is TRBJ1-5, with 9 bases aligning to TRBD1. Per germline, CDR1 DFQATT and CDR2 SNEGSKA (reference sequence). The CDR3 sequence is 17 residues long. V lost 3 bases to trimming and J lost 6 bases; unmatched junction nucleotides: 15. CDR3 coding DNA: TGCAGTGCTAGCCTCGGGACAGGGACTTCCCTCAGTCAGCCCCAGCATTTT. Translated, it gives CSASLGTGTSLSQPQHF.

This clonotype was seen ten or more times. V is TRBV7-2 and J is TRBJ2-3; 9 bases are a match to TRBD2. The CDR3 runs 14 residues. With 6 bases clipped from V and 6 bases from J, the junction kept 7 bases outside the gene matches. Germline CDR1 is SGHTA and CDR2 is FQGNSA. CDR3 DNA sequence: TGTGCCAGCAGACTAGCGGGCACTCGGGATACGCAGTATTTT. This codes for CASRLAGTRDTQYF.

A few counts support this clonotype. A much larger clonotype is one base distant, so this may be a read error. This chain uses TRBV28 with TRBJ1-1, with 7 bases identical to TRBD1. The CDR3 covers 15 residues. CDR1 is MDHEN and CDR2 is SYDVKM in the germline V gene. Written as DNA, the CDR3 is TGTGCCGGCAGTTCGTTACAGGGGCGGTATACTGAAGCTTTCTTT. This encodes CAGSSLQGRYTEAFF.

This clonotype appeared many times. V usage is TRBV29-1 and J usage is TRBJ2-5; tentative D call: TRBD2 (6 bases). Germline CDR1 and CDR2: SQVTM and ANQGSEA. Trimming took 0 bases from V and 3 from J, leaving 20 bases between them. The CDR3 covers 17 residues. CDR3 sequence reads: CSVEDPTFGGTEETQYF. CDR3 DNA sequence: TGCAGCGTTGAAGATCCCACCTTTGGGGGGACGGAAGAGACCCAGTACTTC.

This clonotype has at least ten counts. This rearrangement joins TRBV6-5 to TRBJ2-1; a possible D gene is TRBD1 (6 bases). V was clipped by 5 bases and J by 6 bases, with 17 bases between them. The germline gives CDR1 MNHEY, CDR2 SVGAGI. The CDR3 totals 15 residues. The CDR3 DNA follows: TGTGCCAGCAGTCCTCACAGGGTCCTAAGCAATGAGCAGTTCTTC. It is translated as CASSPHRVLSNEQFF.

In its sample, this clonotype was seen many times. The rearrangement uses TRBV28 and TRBJ1-1, with TRBD1 matching 10 bases. J lost 5 bases, V lost 6 bases, and 6 bases had no gene match. This CDR3 is 14 amino acids long. The germline CDR1 and CDR2 sequences are MDHEN and SYDVKM. CDR3 protein: CASSRQGAGTEAFF. In nucleotides, the CDR3 is TGTGCCAGCAGCCGACAGGGGGCAGGGACTGAAGCTTTCTTT.

In this sample, this clonotype turned up many times. The chain carries TRBV7-2 and TRBJ2-2, with D uncertain. Germline loops: CDR1 SGHTA, CDR2 FQGNSA. The CDR3 runs 15 residues. The V and J ends lost 5 bases and 7 bases respectively, with 17 bases between them. CDR3 nucleotide sequence: TGTGCCAGCAGCGCTCAACCAACGGCGGTCGGGGAGCTGTTTTTT. It codes for CASSAQPTAVGELFF.

This clonotype was seen more than once but under ten times. The chain joins TRBV5-1 to TRBJ1-4; 9 nucleotides agree with TRBD1. The V gene's germline CDR1 is SGHRS and CDR2 YFSETQ. V was clipped by 4 bases and J by 8 bases; unmatched bases: 6. The CDR3 consists of 14 residues. CDR3 nucleotide sequence: TGCGCCAGCAGCACGGGACAGGGCAAGGAAAAACTGTTTTTT. Translating it yields CASSTGQGKEKLFF.

This clonotype was seen just once. Given a much more abundant clone one base away, this may be a read error. The conserved closing phenylalanine or tryptophan is absent in this CDR3, likely reflecting a read error. This sequence joins TRBV7-6 and TRBJ2-2; no definite D call. Germline loops: CDR1 SGHVS, CDR2 FNYEAQ. The CDR3 consists of 14 residues. CDR3 in amino acids: CASSLTAVTGELFL. The DNA for the CDR3 is TGTGCTAGCAGCTTAACCGCGGTAACCGGGGAGCTGTTTCTT.

The rearrangement uses TRBV9 and TRBJ1-1, with D uncertain. This CDR3 is built from 15 residues. Germline CDR1 is SGDLS and CDR2 is YYNGEE. V was cut by 0 bases and J by 1 base, with 10 bases left in between. The CDR3 is CASSVGSRGNTEAFF. Here the CDR3 DNA reads TGTGCCAGCAGCGTAGGAAGTCGGGGGAACACTGAAGCTTTCTTT.

CDR3 loop: CASRTTPSNTGELFF. In DNA, the CDR3 is TGTGCCAGCAGAACGACGCCGTCGAACACCGGGGAGCTGTTTTTT. The chain combines TRBV7-3 with TRBJ2-2; D is unresolved. Trimming pared 6 bases from V and 0 bases from J, leaving 11 bases between. CDR1 is SGHTA and CDR2 is FQGTGA in the germline V gene. The CDR3 length is 15 residues.

At least ten counts were recorded for this clonotype. The V gene is TRBV7-8, the J gene TRBJ2-3, with TRBD1 matching over 10 bases. The germline CDR1 and CDR2 sequences are SGHVS and FQNEAQ. J gave up 7 bases and V 3 bases, and 7 bases lay outside the gene matches. The CDR3 is 15 residues long. The CDR3 sequence: CASSLDRGVRNTQYF. CDR3 nucleotide sequence: TGTGCCAGCAGCTTGGACAGGGGGGTGAGGAATACGCAGTATTTT.

The table lists this clonotype with a few counts. The chain is built from TRBV5-1 and TRBJ2-7; D might be TRBD1 (7 bases). CDR1 SGHRS and CDR2 YFSETQ come from the germline V gene. The CDR3 spans 14 residues. Trimming left V 0 bases short and J 2 bases short, with 9 bases between. The DNA of the CDR3 is TGCGCCAGCAGCTTGGCAGGGGGGACCTACGAGCAGTACTTC. Translation: CASSLAGGTYEQYF.

The table lists this clonotype with many counts. The chain joins TRBV5-1 to TRBJ2-2; D remains unclear. CDR3 length: 16 amino acids. The germline CDR1 and CDR2 sequences are SGHRS and YFSETQ. Trimming left V 1 base short and J 1 base short, with 11 bases between. The CDR3 region is CASSLTADKNTGELFF. Here the CDR3 DNA reads TGCGCCAGCAGCTTGACGGCAGACAAGAACACCGGGGAGCTGTTTTTT.

This clonotype was picked up a small number of times. This could be a read error, since a much larger clone is one nucleotide away. As DNA, the CDR3 is TGTGCCAGCAGCTTAGGAGGGAGTTGGGAGCCCCAGCATTTT. This translates into CASSLGGSWEPQHF. The rearrangement uses TRBV7-8 and TRBJ1-5; D not resolved. The CDR3 is 14 amino acids. Germline CDR1 SGHVS, CDR2 FQNEAQ. V was pared by 1 base and J by 8 bases, with 12 bases between.

Remarks on this clonotype: A much larger clone is a single base away; this may be a read error. In DNA, the CDR3 is TGCGCCAGCAGCTTCGGCGGAGCACCTGGTAGGACCCAGTACTTC. Translating gives CASSFGGAPGRTQYF. The genes are TRBV5-1 and TRBJ2-5; no definite D call. This CDR3 has 15 residues. Germline-derived CDR1 and CDR2 are SGHRS and YFSETQ. Trimming shortened V by 2 bases and J by 7 bases, and 18 bases separated the two germline ends.

V gene TRBV9 combines with J gene TRBJ1-5; D is undetermined. The CDR3 has 15 residues. Trimming left V 0 bases short and J 5 bases short, with 12 bases between. The germline gives CDR1 SGDLS, CDR2 YYNGEE. CDR3 protein: CASSVGGSVDQPQHF. In DNA form, the CDR3 reads TGTGCCAGCAGCGTAGGCGGCTCGGTAGATCAGCCCCAGCATTTT.

Many counts were recorded for this clonotype. The genes are TRBV11-2 and TRBJ2-7, with 11 bases matching TRBD1. The CDR3 is 16 amino acids. CDR1 and CDR2 (germline): SGHAT, FQNNGV. The J segment lost 4 bases and the V segment lost 4 bases, leaving 9 bases of the junction unmatched. CDR3 protein: CASSSYRTGGEYEQYF. The CDR3 DNA follows: TGTGCCAGCAGCTCATATCGGACAGGGGGCGAATACGAGCAGTACTTC.